A single T cell receptor beta chain is shown here with its context. V shed 3 bases and J shed 0 bases, with 14 bases lying between them. The CDR3 has 16 amino acids. Germline assignment: CDR1 SEHNR and CDR2 FQNEAQ (reference sequence). The data were obtained in a study of blood T cell repertoires in COVID-19. Across the study: Sources were T cells, B-cell-depleted T cells, or PBMCs; the material itself was cDNA or gDNA.

Measured with immunoSEQ multiplex PCR; TCRdb has only the in-frame clones, and not every one. The table lists under 200,000 clones, about 89% of them singletons, with under 3.5% in the top ten. The genes are TRBV7-9 and TRBJ1-2; no reliable D call. The material sequenced was peripheral blood. The sequence was collected from a man between 65 and 85 years old with acute or convalescent COVID-19. The CDR3 reads CASSLEGQGTNYGYTF. The CDR3 bases are TGTGCCAGCAGCTTGGAGGGCCAAGGGACTAACTATGGCTACACCTTC.